This entry features one TCR beta chain sequence. The antigen is undetermined. Selected positively for CCR7 and CD45RO-negative, naive CD8 cells excluded terminally differentiated effector memory CD45RA+ cells. Here immunoSEQ multiplex PCR was the method, and the copy in TCRdb shows in-frame clones only, minus some. The table records about 2 million clones, less than 95% of them present only once. V was pared by 0 bases and J by 3 bases, with 9 bases between. Germline values: CDR1 LGHNA, CDR2 YSLEER. The CDR3 sequence is 14 residues long. The data stem from a study of shared clonotypes between healthy human individuals. Study outcomes and limitations: Memory subsets generally showed lower estimated richness than naive subsets.

This TCR was sampled from a man aged 18 to 30 in good health. The source material was naive CD8+ T cells sorted from blood. The rearrangement links TRBV4-3 to TRBJ2-7; D is undetermined. DNA of the CDR3: TGCGCCAGCAGCCAAGATATCAGGTACTACGAGCAGTACTTC. Translating it yields CASSQDIRYYEQYF.